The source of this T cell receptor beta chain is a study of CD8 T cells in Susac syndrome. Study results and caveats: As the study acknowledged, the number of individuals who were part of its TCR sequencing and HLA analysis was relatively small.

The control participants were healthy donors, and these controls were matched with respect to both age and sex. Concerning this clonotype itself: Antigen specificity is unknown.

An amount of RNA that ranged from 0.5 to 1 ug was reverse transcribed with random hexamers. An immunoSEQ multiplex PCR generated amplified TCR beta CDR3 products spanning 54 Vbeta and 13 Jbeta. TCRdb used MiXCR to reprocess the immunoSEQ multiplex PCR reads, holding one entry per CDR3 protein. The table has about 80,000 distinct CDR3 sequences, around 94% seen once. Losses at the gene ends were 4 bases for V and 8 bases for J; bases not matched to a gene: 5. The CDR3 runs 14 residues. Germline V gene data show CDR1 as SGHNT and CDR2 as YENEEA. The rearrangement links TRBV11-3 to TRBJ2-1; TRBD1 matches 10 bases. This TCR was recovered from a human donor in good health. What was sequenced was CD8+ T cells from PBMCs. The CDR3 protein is CASSYRDRGYEQFF. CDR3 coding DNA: TGTGCCAGCAGCTACCGGGACAGGGGCTATGAGCAGTTCTTC. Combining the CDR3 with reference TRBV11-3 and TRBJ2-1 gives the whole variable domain EAGVVQSPRYKIIEKKQPVAFWCNPISGHNTLYWYLQNLGQGPELLIRYENEEAVDDSQLPKDRFSAERLKGVDSTLKIQPAELGDSAVYLCASSYRDRGYEQFFGPGTRLTVL.